This record covers a single TCR beta chain. Patients from Seattle were sampled longitudinally, starting during active infection. This sample stems from a study of blood T cell repertoires in COVID-19. For the study at large: The United States, Italy and Spain provided the acute and convalescent COVID-19 samples. From T cells, B-cell-depleted T cells, or PBMCs came the material, which was cDNA or gDNA.

Original analysis: Estimation of nucleated cell counts was performed using reference gene primer amplification. Assay used: immunoSEQ multiplex PCR; TCRdb lists only in-frame clones, some missing. V, J and clone size are those of that table, while D and trimming were read from the DNA. Of under 250,000 clones listed, 70% to 90% are singletons. The CDR3 consists of 11 residues. Germline values: CDR1 MNHEY, CDR2 SVGAGI. Trimming cost V 7 bases and J 5 bases, with 9 bases left between them. The gene calls are TRBV6-5 and TRBJ2-7; D perhaps matches TRBD1 (5 bases). This TCR came from a man aged 45-65 years with COVID-19, enrolled during active disease. Sequencing was carried out using peripheral blood. DNA for the CDR3: TGTGCCAGCATAGACAGTAACGAGCAGTACTTC. This gives the protein CASIDSNEQYF.